This entry features one T cell receptor (beta chain) sequence. This sample was included in a study of control samples from healthy donors and cancer patients. Method: immunoSEQ multiplex PCR; TCRdb's copy keeps in-frame clones and lacks some. Of tens of thousands of clones detected, about 89% appear once; the ten largest clones hold approximately 7.6%. The CDR3 has 16 residues. In germline, CDR1 is SGDLS, CDR2 YYNGEE. Trimming took 4 bases from V and 5 from J; bases not matched to a gene: 5. The TCR sequence derives from a woman aged 55-70 years in good health. The genes are TRBV9 and TRBJ2-1, with 14 bases lining up with TRBD2. The sample consisted of blood. This CDR3 is CASSIGLAGGNNEQFF. DNA for the CDR3: TGTGCCAGCAGCATCGGACTAGCGGGGGGCAACAATGAGCAGTTCTTC.